These 29 T cell receptor beta chains were all obtained from the same sample, sequenced in a study of Graves' ophthalmopathy and Graves' hyperthyroidism. RNA transcripts served as template for amplifying TCR beta CDR3 sequences. First-round RT-PCR employed HTBI primers, with a second-round multiplex PCR after it. TCRdb reprocessed the multiplex PCR reads via MiXCR and lists one record per CDR3 protein. The sample gives a few hundred thousand distinct CDR3 sequences, about 17% of which show up once; 9% to 15% is in the top ten. The sequencing input was peripheral blood. All receptors come from an adult man with Graves' ophthalmopathy.

In regard to this clonotype: One junction end does not reproduce the germline sequence, and a read error may be involved. V and J are TRBV6-1 and TRBJ1-2; a weak D match, TRBD1 (5 bases). Germline CDR1 MNHNS, CDR2 SASEGT. The CDR3 runs to 13 residues. The CDR3 is CASSDGRGRQYHF. The DNA of the CDR3 is TGTGCCAGCAGTGACGGGAGGGGCAGACAGTACCACTTC.

In its sample, this clonotype was seen many times. The V and J genes are TRBV11-2 and TRBJ1-6; D is unresolved. Per the germline V gene, CDR1 is SGHAT and CDR2 is FQNNGV. The V end lost 1 base, the J end lost 9 bases, and 13 bases lay between the germline ends. The CDR3 is made up of 15 amino acids. DNA for the CDR3: TGTGCCAGCAGCTTAGTGGTAGGGAGGAGTTCACCCCTCCACTTT. Translation: CASSLVVGRSSPLHF.

In this sample, this clonotype turned up many times. The V gene is TRBV7-3, the J gene TRBJ2-2; TRBD2 matches 7 bases. The CDR3 extends over 16 amino acids. Trimming cost V 5 bases and J 0 bases; bases outside gene matches: 6. In germline, CDR1 is SGHTA, CDR2 FQGTGA. The CDR3: CASSGSGRANTGELFF. CDR3 bases: TGTGCCAGCAGCGGTAGCGGGCGCGCGAACACCGGGGAGCTGTTTTTT.

This clonotype has a count of ten or more. The rearrangement uses TRBV20-1 and TRBJ1-1, with D unclear. The germline gives CDR1 DFQATT, CDR2 SNEGSKA (reference sequence). Trimming cost V 4 bases and J 3 bases, with 9 bases left between them. CDR3 length: 12 amino acids. The CDR3 bases are TGCAGTGCTATACGCCCGGACACTGAAGCTTTCTTT. This translates into CSAIRPDTEAFF.

This clonotype was counted between two and nine times. V gene TRBV4-1 combines with J gene TRBJ2-7, with D perhaps TRBD2 (5 bases). The germline V and J ends were trimmed by 3 bases and 3 bases, with 18 bases remaining between them. From germline, CDR1 is MGHRA and CDR2 YSYEKL. This CDR3 has 16 amino acids. The CDR3 DNA reads TGCGCCAGCAGCCATGAAGGACCGGGAACGATCTACGAGCAGTACTTC. It codes for CASSHEGPGTIYEQYF.

As to this clonotype: One end of the junction does not line up with germline, which may come from a read error. V usage is TRBV7-8 and J usage is TRBJ1-2; D not certain. This CDR3 contains 14 residues. Germline V CDR1 and CDR2: SGHVS, FQNEAQ. The CDR3 DNA reads TGTGCCAGCAGCTACGCCAGATCTAACTATGGCTACAGCTTC. This sequence encodes CASSYARSNYGYSF.

This clonotype was recorded at least ten times. The CDR3 DNA reads TGTGCCTCCCGCGGACTAGCGGACAATGAGCAGTTCTTC. Its protein product is CASRGLADNEQFF. V usage is TRBV11-2 and J usage is TRBJ2-1; the match to TRBD2 covers 10 bases. This CDR3 contains 13 residues. Trimming at V came to 11 bases and at J to 5 bases, leaving 6 bases not matched to a gene. From germline, CDR1 is SGHAT and CDR2 FQNNGV.

This chain joins TRBV6-5 and TRBJ1-5, with a tentative D call TRBD1 (6 bases). Germline V CDR1 and CDR2: MNHEY, SVGAGI. This CDR3 comprises 15 residues. V was cut by 1 base and J by 5 bases, with 12 bases left in between. The CDR3: CASSYYSGDHQPQHF. The DNA for the CDR3 is TGTGCCAGCAGTTACTATTCAGGGGACCATCAGCCCCAGCATTTT.

This clonotype was recorded at least ten times. This sequence joins TRBV19 and TRBJ1-5; D unresolved. V lost 2 bases, J lost 0 bases, and 8 bases lay in between. The CDR3 totals 15 residues. Per the germline V gene, CDR1 is LNHDA and CDR2 is SQIVND (reference sequence). The CDR3 protein is CASSINDHSNQPQHF. CDR3 DNA: TGTGCCAGTAGTATAAACGACCATAGCAATCAGCCCCAGCATTTT.

This clonotype has ten or more counts. The chain carries TRBV28 and TRBJ2-5; D not certain. V was clipped by 6 bases and J by 1 base, with 12 bases between them. CDR3 length equals 14 residues. CDR1 and CDR2 from the germline V gene are MDHEN and SYDVKM. The CDR3 loop reads CASSLTNVQETQYF. DNA of the CDR3: TGTGCCAGCAGCTTAACAAACGTCCAAGAGACCCAGTACTTC.

For this clonotype: At one end, the junction sequence differs from germline, possibly due to a read error. The chain employs TRBV24-1 and TRBJ2-4, with a possible D match to TRBD2 (6 bases). The CDR3 loop spans 13 amino acids. The germline CDR1 and CDR2 sequences are KGHDR and SFDVKD. CDR3 in amino acids: CATSDPRDGGKFF. CDR3 nucleotides: TGTGCCACCAGTGATCCCCGGGACGGGGGAAAGTTCTTC.

In this sample, this clonotype turned up many times. The chain links TRBV28 to TRBJ2-4; possible D gene TRBD1, 5 bases. CDR3 length: 15 residues. Per germline, CDR1 MDHEN and CDR2 SYDVKM. V lost 2 bases to trimming and J lost 1 base, with 9 bases between them. In DNA form, the CDR3 reads TGTGCCAGCAGTTTAGAACAGGACGCCAAAAACATTCAGTACTTC. Translated: CASSLEQDAKNIQYF.

The table lists this clonotype with many counts. The chain employs TRBV20-1 and TRBJ2-7, with 11 bases lining up with TRBD2. Germline assignment: CDR1 DFQATT and CDR2 SNEGSKA (reference sequence). The CDR3 runs 16 residues. J gave up 5 bases and V 2 bases, and 11 bases lay outside the gene matches. CDR3 amino acids: CSARNSGRANGDEQYF. CDR3 bases: TGCAGTGCTAGAAATAGCGGGAGGGCCAATGGGGACGAGCAGTACTTC.

A note on this clonotype: A read error may be the cause here, since a much bigger clone is one base away. This chain links TRBV11-1 with TRBJ2-2; 10 bases agree with TRBD2. The CDR3 covers 17 residues. Germline CDR1 reads SGHAT; CDR2 reads FQDESV (reference sequence). The CDR3 bases are TGTACCAGCAGCTTGAGGGTCCCTAGCGGGAGCGACGGGGAGCTGTTTTTT. Translating gives CTSSLRVPSGSDGELFF. Full variable domain (outside the CDR3, taken from reference TRBV11-1 and TRBJ2-2): EAEVAQSPRYKITEKSQAVAFWCDPISGHATLYWYRQILGQGPELLVQFQDESVVDDSQLPKDRFSAERLKGVDSTLKIQPAELGDSAMYLCTSSLRVPSGSDGELFFGEGSRLTVL.

This clonotype was counted at least ten times. This chain links TRBV28 with TRBJ2-7; D is perhaps TRBD1 (6 bases). In germline, CDR1 is MDHEN, CDR2 SYDVKM. Trimming left V 3 bases short and J 0 bases short, with 12 bases between. There are 15 residues in the CDR3. CDR3 nucleotides: TGTGCCAGCAGTTTGCCCGGGACAAGCTCCTACGAGCAGTACTTC. It encodes CASSLPGTSSYEQYF. Complete variable domain (other parts from reference TRBV28 and TRBJ2-7): DVKVTQSSRYLVKRTGEKVFLECVQDMDHENMFWYRQDPGLGLRLIYFSYDVKMKEKGDIPEGYSVSREKKERFSLILESASTNQTSMYLCASSLPGTSSYEQYFGPGTRLTVT.

This clonotype was counted at least ten times. This chain connects TRBV3-1 to TRBJ1-2; D might be TRBD1 (5 bases). CDR1 and CDR2 from the germline V gene are LGHDT and YNNKEL (reference sequence). The ends were cut back, 4 bases at V and 8 bases at J, with 14 bases in the middle. This CDR3 comprises 13 residues. In DNA form, the CDR3 reads TGTGCCAGCAGCCCCGGGACGGAGGGGGGCTACACCTTC. It encodes CASSPGTEGGYTF. Complete variable domain (other parts from reference TRBV3-1 and TRBJ1-2): DTAVSQTPKYLVTQMGNDKSIKCEQNLGHDTMYWYKQDSKKFLKIMFSYNNKELIINETVPNRFSPKSPDKAHLNLHINSLELGDSAVYFCASSPGTEGGYTFGSGTRLTVV.

In its sample, this clonotype was seen many times. V gene TRBV10-3 combines with J gene TRBJ1-3; D is perhaps TRBD1 (6 bases). V dropped 0 bases and J dropped 2 bases, with 11 bases sitting between them. Germline V gene sequence: CDR1 ENHRY, CDR2 SYGVKD. The CDR3 runs to 16 residues. The CDR3 DNA sequence: TGTGCCATCAGTGAGTCGCGGGGGGCGCCTGGAAACACCATATATTTT. It codes for CAISESRGAPGNTIYF.

There are many counts of this clonotype. The chain couples TRBV12-3 or TRBV12-4 to TRBJ1-5; D is unclear. The CDR3 loop spans 14 amino acids. V was trimmed by 5 bases and J by 0 bases, leaving 8 bases between them. The CDR3 protein is CASSRDNSNQPQHF. DNA of the CDR3: TGTGCCAGCAGTCGCGATAATAGCAATCAGCCCCAGCATTTT.

Worth noting for this clonotype: A much larger clonotype is one base distant, so this may be a read error. The chain links TRBV19 to TRBJ2-5, with D possibly being TRBD1 (6 bases). This CDR3 region has 13 residues. Germline loops: CDR1 LNHDA, CDR2 SQIVND (reference sequence). CDR3 residues: CASRNREQETQHF. The DNA for the CDR3 is TGTGCCAGTAGAAACAGGGAACAAGAGACCCAGCACTTC. Full variable domain (rest looked up from reference TRBV19 and TRBJ2-5): DGGITQSPKYLFRKEGQNVTLSCEQNLNHDAMYWYRQDPGQGLRLIYYSQIVNDFQKGDIAEGYSVSREKKESFPLTVTSAQKNPTAFYLCASRNREQETQHFGPGTRLLVL.

This clonotype occurred many times. This chain uses TRBV19 with TRBJ1-2, with 9 bases matching TRBD1. The V gene's germline CDR1 is LNHDA and CDR2 SQIVND (reference sequence). J lost 4 bases, V lost 8 bases, and 8 bases had no gene match. This CDR3 is built from 14 residues. In DNA, the CDR3 is TGTGCCAGTGATACAGGGGGCTCGATCTATGGCTACACCTTC. Its translation: CASDTGGSIYGYTF.

The rearrangement joins TRBV20-1 to TRBJ2-7, with D perhaps TRBD1 (5 bases). Deletions cut 4 bases from V and 3 bases from J, with 10 bases between. There are 12 residues in the CDR3. CDR1 DFQATT and CDR2 SNEGSKA come from the germline V gene (reference sequence). The CDR3 DNA reads TGCAGTGCTATGACAGCGAACTACGAGCAGTACTTC. It codes for CSAMTANYEQYF.

V usage is TRBV6-2 or TRBV6-3 and J usage is TRBJ1-5; possibly TRBD1 for D (6 bases). CDR1 and CDR2 from the germline V gene are MNHEY and SVGEGT. The CDR3 has 15 residues. V lost 6 bases, J lost 4 bases, and 16 bases lay in between. This chain's CDR3 is CASRPSQGGNQPQHF. Written as DNA, the CDR3 is TGTGCCAGCAGACCCTCACAGGGTGGGAATCAGCCCCAGCATTTT.

This clonotype was observed at least ten times. The CDR3 coding sequence is TGTGCCAGCAGTTTACTTCCCGGGACGGAGAACACTGAAGCTTTCTTT. Residues: CASSLLPGTENTEAFF. The genes are TRBV28 and TRBJ1-1; tentatively, D is TRBD1 (5 bases). Germline CDR1 MDHEN, CDR2 SYDVKM. Between the trimmed V and J ends, which lost 2 bases and 1 base, there was a span of 14 bases. The CDR3 loop spans 16 amino acids. The variable domain in full, with the rest retrieved from reference TRBV28 and TRBJ1-1, is DVKVTQSSRYLVKRTGEKVFLECVQDMDHENMFWYRQDPGLGLRLIYFSYDVKMKEKGDIPEGYSVSREKKERFSLILESASTNQTSMYLCASSLLPGTENTEAFFGQGTRLTVV.

The chain is built from TRBV19 and TRBJ1-1; unclear D gene. Between the trimmed V and J ends, which lost 0 bases and 0 bases, there was a span of 17 bases. Germline lookup yields CDR1 LNHDA and CDR2 SQIVND (reference sequence). CDR3 length: 18 residues. The CDR3 is CASSIDFSRRRMNTEAFF. CDR3 nucleotides: TGTGCCAGTAGTATAGATTTCTCCCGACGGCGTATGAACACTGAAGCTTTCTTT.

This clonotype was seen at least ten times. The chain's CDR3 is CSARSGTGRNTIYF. The DNA of the CDR3 is TGCAGTGCTAGAAGTGGGACAGGACGGAACACCATATATTTT. The gene calls are TRBV20-1 and TRBJ1-3; TRBD1 matches at 8 bases. The V gene end was trimmed by 2 bases and the J gene end by 7 bases; junction bases not matched to a gene: 7. The CDR3 runs 14 residues. Germline CDR1 and CDR2: DFQATT and SNEGSKA (reference sequence).

In this sample, this clonotype turned up many times. The chain uses TRBV28 and TRBJ2-7; 10 bases are a match to TRBD2. Germline lookup yields CDR1 MDHEN and CDR2 SYDVKM. J lost 4 bases, V lost 7 bases, and 7 bases had no gene match. There are 14 residues in the CDR3. The CDR3 DNA reads TGTGCCAGCATCCCTAGCGGGGGCCCATACGAGCAGTACTTC. It translates to CASIPSGGPYEQYF.

This sequence joins TRBV6-1 and TRBJ1-1; tentative D call: TRBD1 (5 bases). Trimming left V 10 bases short and J 5 bases short, with 20 bases between. Per the germline V gene, CDR1 is MNHNS and CDR2 is SASEGT. The CDR3 is made up of 14 amino acids. The CDR3: CATLGQGERTEAFF. CDR3 nucleotides: TGTGCCACACTCGGGCAGGGAGAAAGGACTGAAGCTTTCTTT.

This clonotype was counted many times. The rearrangement links TRBV6-1 to TRBJ2-7, with 9 nucleotides matching TRBD2. This CDR3 comprises 17 residues. V was clipped by 6 bases and J by 6 bases; unmatched bases: 18. Germline V gene sequence: CDR1 MNHNS, CDR2 SASEGT. Here the CDR3 DNA reads TGTGCCAGCAGAACCATCGCAGTTAGCGGGAGATCGGGCGAGCAGTACTTC. Encoded protein: CASRTIAVSGRSGEQYF.

This clonotype has a count of ten or more. The chain has TRBV4-1 and TRBJ1-5; 8 nucleotides match TRBD1. The V gene's germline CDR1 is MGHRA and CDR2 YSYEKL. V was clipped by 3 bases and J by 4 bases; unmatched bases: 11. CDR3 length: 17 residues. The CDR3 spells CASSHSGGISRNQPQHF. CDR3 in DNA: TGCGCCAGCAGCCACTCAGGGGGCATCTCAAGGAATCAGCCCCAGCATTTT.